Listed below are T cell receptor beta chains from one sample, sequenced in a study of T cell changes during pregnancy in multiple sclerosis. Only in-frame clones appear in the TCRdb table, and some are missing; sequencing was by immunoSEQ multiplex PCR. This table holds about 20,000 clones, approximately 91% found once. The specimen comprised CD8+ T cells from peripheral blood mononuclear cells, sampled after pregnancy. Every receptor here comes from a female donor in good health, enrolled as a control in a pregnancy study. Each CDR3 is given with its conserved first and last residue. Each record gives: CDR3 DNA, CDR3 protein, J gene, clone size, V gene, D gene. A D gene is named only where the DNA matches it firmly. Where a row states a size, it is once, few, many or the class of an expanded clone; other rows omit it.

TGCGCCAGCAGCTTGGGGGCAGAGAGCTATGGCTACACCTTC	CASSLGAESYGYTF	TRBJ1-2	-	TRBV5-1	-
TGTGCCAGCAGCACCGACGGAGTAGTCAATGAGCAGTTCTTC	CASSTDGVVNEQFF	TRBJ2-1	-	TRBV27	-
TGTGCCAGCAGCGTAGGGGGACAGACCTATAATTCACCCCTCCACTTT	CASSVGGQTYNSPLHF	TRBJ1-6	-	TRBV9	TRBD1
TGCGCCAGCAGCCAAGAGGCAGGGAGGTCGGCGACAGATACGCAGTATTTT	CASSQEAGRSATDTQYF	TRBJ2-3	-	TRBV4-1	-
TGTGCCAGCAGTCCTACTAGCGGGGTTCAAGAGACCCAGTACTTC	CASSPTSGVQETQYF	TRBJ2-5	-	TRBV6-5	TRBD2
TGTGCCAGCAGCTTGTGGCTAGCGGGTAGCACAGATACGCAGTATTTT	CASSLWLAGSTDTQYF	TRBJ2-3	-	TRBV5-5	TRBD2
TGCGCCAGCTCGCTGTTGCCCACAGGGGCCATGAACACTGAAGCTTTCTTT	CASSLLPTGAMNTEAFF	TRBJ1-1	-	TRBV5-1	TRBD1
TGTGCCAGCAGCCTCATTGGTACCCCCGAGGGCTACACCTTC	CASSLIGTPEGYTF	TRBJ1-2	-	TRBV9	-
TGTGCCAGGGCAGGGACACCCATTGGGAACACCGGGGAGCTGTTTTTT	CARAGTPIGNTGELFF	TRBJ2-2	once	TRBV2	-
TGTGCCAGCAGCGTAACCGACAGGGACACTGAAGCTTTCTTT	CASSVTDRDTEAFF	TRBJ1-1	-	TRBV9	TRBD1
TGTGCCAGCGGGGAGGGACAGGGGGGCGAAGATACGCAGTATTTT	CASGEGQGGEDTQYF	TRBJ2-3	-	TRBV2	TRBD1
TGCGCCAGCAGCCCAGGGGATCGGAACACTGAAGCTTTCTTT	CASSPGDRNTEAFF	TRBJ1-1	-	TRBV4-1	-
TGCGCCAGCAGCCAAGGACAGGGAAGCGAGACCCAGTACTTC	CASSQGQGSETQYF	TRBJ2-5	-	TRBV4-3	TRBD1
TGTGCCAGCAGCGTGTCCGGGACTAGTTCCTACGAGCAGTACTTC	CASSVSGTSSYEQYF	TRBJ2-7	-	TRBV9	TRBD2
TGTGCCAGCAGTTACTACGGAGATACGCAGTATTTT	CASSYYGDTQYF	TRBJ2-3	once	TRBV6-5	-
TGTGCCAGCAGCTTCCCAGACAGGGACGACGAGCAGTACTTC	CASSFPDRDDEQYF	TRBJ2-7	-	TRBV13	TRBD1
TGTGCCAGCAGTGCGGGAAGCAATCAGCCCCAGCATTTT	CASSAGSNQPQHF	TRBJ1-5	once	TRBV5-6	-
TGCGCCAGCAGCCGACCTAGTGGCGATGAGCAGTTCTTC	CASSRPSGDEQFF	TRBJ2-1	-	TRBV4-1	-
TGTGCCAGCAGTCGGGGAACAGGGGACACTGAAGCTTTCTTT	CASSRGTGDTEAFF	TRBJ1-1	-	TRBV11-3	TRBD1
TGTGCCAGCAGCGGAGCCATGAGGGACACTGAAGCTTTCTTT	CASSGAMRDTEAFF	TRBJ1-1	-	TRBV5-4	-
TGTGCCAGCAGTTCCGGAAGACTAGCGCACGAGCAGTACTTC	CASSSGRLAHEQYF	TRBJ2-7	-	TRBV27	TRBD2
TGTGCCTGGAAAACTAGCGAAGACTACGAGCAGTACTTC	CAWKTSEDYEQYF	TRBJ2-7	-	TRBV30	TRBD2
TGTGCCAGCAGCTTAGTCGAGACAGGGGACACTGAAGCTTTCTTT	CASSLVETGDTEAFF	TRBJ1-1	-	TRBV13	TRBD1
TGTGCCAGCAGGGACAGCCACGAAGCTTTCTTT	CASRDSHEAFF	TRBJ1-1	-	TRBV2	-
TGCGCCAGCAGCCCGTCTTCGGTGAACACTGAAGCTTTCTTT	CASSPSSVNTEAFF	TRBJ1-1	-	TRBV5-1	-
TGTGCCAGCAGTGAAGGGTGGGCAGCCTATGGCTACACCTTC	CASSEGWAAYGYTF	TRBJ1-2	few	TRBV2	-
TGTGCCAGCAGTTACGGACAGGGGAATCAGCCCCAGCATTTT	CASSYGQGNQPQHF	TRBJ1-5	-	TRBV6-5	TRBD1
TGTGCCAGCAGCCGGTCATGGGCAGGGGCTTATAGCAATCAGCCCCAGCATTTT	CASSRSWAGAYSNQPQHF	TRBJ1-5	-	TRBV5-6	-
TGTGCCAGCAGCCTCACAGGAGCTGAAGCTTTCTTT	CASSLTGAEAFF	TRBJ1-1	once	TRBV27	-
TGCGCCAGCAGCGGCTCTAGCGGGAGCGCACCCAATGAGCAGTTCTTC	CASSGSSGSAPNEQFF	TRBJ2-1	-	TRBV5-1	TRBD2
TGTGCCAGCAGCCCGACACAGAAAGACTCTGGAAACACCATATATTTT	CASSPTQKDSGNTIYF	TRBJ1-3	-	TRBV7-6	-
TGTGCCAGCAGCCGTCCAGACGGGTCTTATCAGCCCCAGCATTTT	CASSRPDGSYQPQHF	TRBJ1-5	few	TRBV27	-
TGTGCCAGCAGTTTGTACGCCTCGGCGACAAATTCACCCCTCCACTTT	CASSLYASATNSPLHF	TRBJ1-6	-	TRBV27	-
TGTGCCAGCACCGAGGGAGCGGGCCTAGTGAAGGAGCAGTTCTTC	CASTEGAGLVKEQFF	TRBJ2-1	-	TRBV4-2	-
TGCGCCAGCAGCCCCCCGAAGGGGGAAATGGACTATGGCTACACCTTC	CASSPPKGEMDYGYTF	TRBJ1-2	-	TRBV5-1	-
TGTGCCAGCTCACCACCGGCGGGGGGGGCAGCCTACGAGCAGTACTTC	CASSPPAGGAAYEQYF	TRBJ2-7	-	TRBV18	TRBD2